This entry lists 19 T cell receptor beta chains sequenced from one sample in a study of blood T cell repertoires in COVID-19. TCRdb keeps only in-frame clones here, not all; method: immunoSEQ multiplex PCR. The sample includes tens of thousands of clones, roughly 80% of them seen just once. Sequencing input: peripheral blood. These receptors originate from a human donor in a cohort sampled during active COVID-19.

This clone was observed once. Here the CDR3 reads CASSQVGQGGNEQFF. DNA for the CDR3: TGCGCCAGCAGCCAAGTGGGACAGGGGGGAAATGAGCAGTTCTTC. V gene TRBV4-1 combines with J gene TRBJ2-1; 11 bases align to TRBD1. The V and J ends lost 1 base and 7 bases, in that order; junction bases with no gene match: 3. Germline V gives CDR1 MGHRA, CDR2 YSYEKL. The CDR3 covers 15 residues.

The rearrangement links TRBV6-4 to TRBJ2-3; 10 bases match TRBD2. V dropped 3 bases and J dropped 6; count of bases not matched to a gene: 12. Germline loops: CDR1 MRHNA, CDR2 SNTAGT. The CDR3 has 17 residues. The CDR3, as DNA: TGTGCCAGCAGTGAAACAGCGCTAGCGGGGGCCCGCGATACGCAGTATTTT. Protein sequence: CASSETALAGARDTQYF.

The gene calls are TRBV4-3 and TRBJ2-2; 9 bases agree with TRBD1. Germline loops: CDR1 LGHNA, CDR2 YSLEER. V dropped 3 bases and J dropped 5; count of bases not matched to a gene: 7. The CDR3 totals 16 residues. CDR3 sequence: CASSQYRDRVTGELFF. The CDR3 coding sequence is TGCGCCAGCAGCCAGTACCGGGACAGGGTTACCGGGGAGCTGTTTTTT.

The CDR3 sequence is CASSYSTGGVFEAFF. CDR3 DNA: TGTGCCAGCAGTTACTCGACAGGTGGGGTTTTCGAAGCTTTCTTT. This chain joins TRBV6-5 and TRBJ1-1, with D tentatively TRBD1 (6 bases). Per germline, CDR1 MNHEY and CDR2 SVGAGI. Between the trimmed V and J ends, which lost 0 bases and 8 bases, there was a span of 16 bases. This CDR3 region has 15 residues.

CDR3 sequence: CASSSGEPPYNEQFF. CDR3 coding DNA: TGTGCCAGCAGTTCAGGGGAGCCTCCCTACAATGAGCAGTTCTTC. The rearrangement uses TRBV6-2 or TRBV6-3 and TRBJ2-1, with D possibly being TRBD1 (6 bases). V was trimmed by 4 bases and J by 2 bases, leaving 12 bases between them. Germline CDR1 reads MNHEY; CDR2 reads SVGEGT. CDR3 length: 15 amino acids.

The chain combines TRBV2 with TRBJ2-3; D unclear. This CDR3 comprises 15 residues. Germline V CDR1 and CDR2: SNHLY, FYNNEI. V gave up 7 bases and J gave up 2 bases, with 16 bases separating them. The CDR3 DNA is TGTGCCAGCACCTTAGTAGGAGACGCCACAGATACGCAGTATTTT. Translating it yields CASTLVGDATDTQYF.

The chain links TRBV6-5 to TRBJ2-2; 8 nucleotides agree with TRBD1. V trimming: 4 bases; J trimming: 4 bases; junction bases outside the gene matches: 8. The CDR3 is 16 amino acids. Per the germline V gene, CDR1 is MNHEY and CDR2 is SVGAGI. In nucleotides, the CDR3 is TGTGCCAGCAGTTCCGAATTCAGGGGGCTCACCGGGGAGCTGTTTTTT. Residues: CASSSEFRGLTGELFF.

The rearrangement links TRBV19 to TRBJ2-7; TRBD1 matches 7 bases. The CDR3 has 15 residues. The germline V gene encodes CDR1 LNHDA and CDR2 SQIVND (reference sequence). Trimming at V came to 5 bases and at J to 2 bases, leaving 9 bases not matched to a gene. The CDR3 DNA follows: TGTGCCAGTAGTCCGGTGGGGCAGGGGGCCTACGAGCAGTACTTC. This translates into CASSPVGQGAYEQYF.

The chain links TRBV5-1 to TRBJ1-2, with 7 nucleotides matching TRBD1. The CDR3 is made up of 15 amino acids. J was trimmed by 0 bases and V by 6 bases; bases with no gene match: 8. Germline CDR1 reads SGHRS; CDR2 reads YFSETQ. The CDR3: CASTIDRASNYGYTF. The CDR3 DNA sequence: TGCGCCAGCACAATCGACAGGGCCTCTAACTATGGCTACACCTTC.

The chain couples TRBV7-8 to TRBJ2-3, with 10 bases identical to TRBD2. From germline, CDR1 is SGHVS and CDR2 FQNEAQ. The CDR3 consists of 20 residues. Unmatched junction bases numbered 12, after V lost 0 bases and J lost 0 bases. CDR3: CASSLALRLAGVLSTDTQYF. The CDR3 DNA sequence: TGTGCCAGCAGCTTAGCGCTTCGGCTAGCGGGGGTCCTGAGCACAGATACGCAGTATTTT.

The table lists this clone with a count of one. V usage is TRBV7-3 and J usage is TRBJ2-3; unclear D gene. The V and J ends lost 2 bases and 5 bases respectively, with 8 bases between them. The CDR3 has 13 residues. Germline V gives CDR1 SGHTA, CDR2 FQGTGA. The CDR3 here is CASSLRGGDTQYF. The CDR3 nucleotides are TGTGCCAGCAGCTTACGCGGCGGAGATACGCAGTATTTT.

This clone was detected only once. CDR3 loop: CASSYYKRALDNEQFF. The DNA of the CDR3 is TGTGCCAGCAGTTACTACAAGCGGGCCCTTGACAATGAGCAGTTCTTC. V is TRBV6-6 and J is TRBJ2-1; D is possibly TRBD2 (6 bases). The CDR3 spans 16 residues. V was cut by 1 base and J by 5 bases, with 15 bases left in between. Germline values: CDR1 MNHNY, CDR2 SVGAGI (reference sequence).

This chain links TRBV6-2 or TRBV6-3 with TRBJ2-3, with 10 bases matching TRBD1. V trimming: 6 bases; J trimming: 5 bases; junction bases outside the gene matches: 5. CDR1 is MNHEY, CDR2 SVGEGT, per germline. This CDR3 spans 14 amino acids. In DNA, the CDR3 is TGTGCCAGCAGCAAGGGACAGGGGATAGATACGCAGTATTTT. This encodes CASSKGQGIDTQYF.

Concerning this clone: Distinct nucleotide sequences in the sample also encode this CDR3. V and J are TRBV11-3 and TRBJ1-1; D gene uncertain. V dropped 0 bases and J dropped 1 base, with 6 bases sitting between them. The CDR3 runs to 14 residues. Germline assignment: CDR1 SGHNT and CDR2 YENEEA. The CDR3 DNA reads TGTGCCAGCAGCTTAGATAGTAGGAACACTGAAGCTTTCTTT. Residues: CASSLDSRNTEAFF.

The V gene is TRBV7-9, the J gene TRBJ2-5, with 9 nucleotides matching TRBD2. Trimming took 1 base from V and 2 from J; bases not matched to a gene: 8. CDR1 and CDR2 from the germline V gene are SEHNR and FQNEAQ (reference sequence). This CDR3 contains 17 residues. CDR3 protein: CASSLGSLAGWQETQYF. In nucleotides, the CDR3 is TGTGCCAGCAGCTTAGGAAGTCTAGCGGGGTGGCAAGAGACCCAGTACTTC.

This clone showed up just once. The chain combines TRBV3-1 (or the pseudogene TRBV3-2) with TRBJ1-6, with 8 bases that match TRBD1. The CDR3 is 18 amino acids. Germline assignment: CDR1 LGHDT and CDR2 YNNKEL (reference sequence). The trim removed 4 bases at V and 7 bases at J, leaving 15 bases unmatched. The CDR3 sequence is CASSRLHRDRPPNSPLHF. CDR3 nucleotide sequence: TGTGCCAGCAGCCGACTACACCGGGACAGGCCCCCAAATTCACCCCTCCACTTT.

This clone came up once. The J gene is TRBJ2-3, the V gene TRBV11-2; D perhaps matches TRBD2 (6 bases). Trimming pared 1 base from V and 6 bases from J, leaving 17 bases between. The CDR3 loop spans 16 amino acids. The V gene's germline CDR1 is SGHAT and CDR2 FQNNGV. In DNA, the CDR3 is TGTGCCAGCAGCTTAGCTTGGGTGGGGGGAACGGATACGCAGTATTTT. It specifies CASSLAWVGGTDTQYF. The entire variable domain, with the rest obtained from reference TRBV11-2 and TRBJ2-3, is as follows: EAGVAQSPRYKIIEKRQSVAFWCNPISGHATLYWYQQILGQGPKLLIQFQNNGVVDDSQLPKDRFSAERLKGVDSTLKIQPAKLEDSAVYLCASSLAWVGGTDTQYFGPGTRLTVL.

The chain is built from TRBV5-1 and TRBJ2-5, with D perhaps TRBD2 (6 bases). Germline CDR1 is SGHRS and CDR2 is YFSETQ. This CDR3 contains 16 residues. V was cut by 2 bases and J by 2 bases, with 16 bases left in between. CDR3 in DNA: TGCGCCAGCAGCTTCGTGAGTAGCGGATCACAAGAGACCCAGTACTTC. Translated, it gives CASSFVSSGSQETQYF.

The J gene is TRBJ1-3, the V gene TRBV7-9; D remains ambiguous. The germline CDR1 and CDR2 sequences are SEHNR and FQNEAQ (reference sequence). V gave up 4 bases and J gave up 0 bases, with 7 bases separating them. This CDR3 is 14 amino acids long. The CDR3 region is CASSSLSSGNTIYF. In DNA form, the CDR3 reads TGTGCCAGCAGCTCGCTAAGCTCTGGAAACACCATATATTTT.